Each of the 20 T cell receptor beta chains below was sequenced from the same sample in a study of cytomegalovirus exposure and HLA in healthy donors. PCR amplification relied on 60 Vbeta primers (plus 13 Jbeta primers). The protocol was immunoSEQ multiplex PCR, while the TCRdb copy is restricted to in-frame clones and leaves out a portion. There are about 130,000 clones in the sample; 80% occur only once, and 1% lies in the top ten. Sequencing was done on a sample of PBMCs. These receptors were taken from a man in his forties in good health and CMV-seronegative.

This clone was observed a few times. The J gene is TRBJ1-1, the V gene TRBV1. TRBV1 is termed a pseudogene. The CDR3 is made up of 17 amino acids. This CDR3 reads CTSSQSRGGVYDTEAFF. DNA of the CDR3: TGCACCAGCAGCCAATCCCGTGGCGGGGTGTATGACACTGAAGCTTTCTTT.

This clone was seen more than once but under ten times. The chain recombines TRBV6-5 with TRBJ1-6, with D perhaps TRBD1 (5 bases). The CDR3 has 15 residues. Germline-derived CDR1 and CDR2 are MNHEY and SVGAGI. Trimming stripped 5 bases from V and 7 bases from J, with 15 bases between. The CDR3 DNA is TGTGCCAGCAGTAACCGACAGAGCCAGAATTCACCCCTCCACTTT. This codes for CASSNRQSQNSPLHF.

The chain employs TRBV6-1 and TRBJ2-5, with 10 bases matching TRBD1. The J call may be in error: the DNA end matches TRBJ2-7 better. The germline gives CDR1 MNHNS, CDR2 SASEGT. The CDR3 runs to 15 residues. CDR3 protein: CASINRGQGRHEQYF. The DNA for the CDR3 is TGTGCCAGCATTAATAGGGGACAGGGGAGGCACGAGCAGTACTTC.

The genes are TRBV5-1 and TRBJ2-7, with TRBD2 matching over 7 bases. The CDR3 is 16 amino acids. Losses at the gene ends were 0 bases for V and 2 bases for J; bases not matched to a gene: 8. The germline V gene encodes CDR1 SGHRS and CDR2 YFSETQ. The CDR3 sequence: CASSLVASGMPYEQYF. CDR3 DNA sequence: TGCGCCAGCAGCTTGGTGGCTAGCGGAATGCCCTACGAGCAGTACTTC.

Notes on this clone: Sequence at one end of the junction differs from germline and may be a read error. The J gene is TRBJ2-5, the V gene TRBV6-5; no definite D call. Per germline, CDR1 MNHEY and CDR2 SVGAGI. The CDR3 totals 11 residues. The CDR3 sequence is CARSSQETQYF. CDR3 DNA sequence: TGTGCCAGAAGTTCTCAAGAGACCCAGTACTTC.

The chain has TRBV5-1 and TRBJ2-7, with 10 bases fitting TRBD1. The CDR3 consists of 15 residues. The junction had 2 bases not matched to a gene; V was cut back by 0 bases and J by 2 bases. Germline CDR1 is SGHRS and CDR2 is YFSETQ. This CDR3 reads CASSLGGQGAYEQYF. CDR3 nucleotides: TGCGCCAGCAGCTTGGGAGGACAGGGGGCCTACGAGCAGTACTTC.

This clone was found once. This chain links TRBV25-1 with TRBJ2-1; no reliable D call. The CDR3 runs 11 residues. The V gene's germline CDR1 is MGHDK and CDR2 SYGVNS. Trimming removed 5 bases at V and 7 bases at J, with 6 bases between. As DNA, the CDR3 is TGTGCCAGCAGTTCCTTTAATGAGCAGTTCTTC. It is translated as CASSSFNEQFF.

The V call is TRBV5-6, the J call TRBJ2-2; TRBD2 might be the D (6 bases). Germline loops: CDR1 SGHDT, CDR2 YYEEEE. Deletions cut 0 bases from V and 5 bases from J, with 11 bases between. There are 15 residues in the CDR3. The DNA of the CDR3 is TGTGCCAGCAGCTTGGGGGCAGGAGGGACCGGGGAGCTGTTTTTT. Its translation: CASSLGAGGTGELFF.

The V and J genes are TRBV7-2 and TRBJ1-4, with D possibly TRBD1 on 5 matching bases. The CDR3 runs 16 residues. Germline CDR1 is SGHTA and CDR2 is FQGNSA. Trimming cost V 1 base and J 0 bases, with 9 bases left between them. CDR3 sequence (DNA): TGTGCCAGCAGCTTAGGAGTGACAGCAACTAATGAAAAACTGTTTTTT. As protein: CASSLGVTATNEKLFF. The full variable domain, completed using reference TRBV7-2 and TRBJ1-4, is GAGVSQSPSNKVTEKGKDVELRCDPISGHTALYWYRQSLGQGLEFLIYFQGNSAPDKSGLPSDRFSAERTGGSVSTLTIQRTQQEDSAVYLCASSLGVTATNEKLFFGSGTQLSVL.

The DNA for the CDR3 is TGCGCCAGCAGCGCAAACCCAGGGAACCCTAACGAGCAGTACTTC. This gives the protein CASSANPGNPNEQYF. This chain connects TRBV5-1 to TRBJ2-7; D may be TRBD1 (5 bases). CDR1 and CDR2 (germline): SGHRS, YFSETQ. The CDR3 loop spans 15 amino acids. The V end lost 4 bases, the J end lost 5 bases, and 19 bases lay between the germline ends.

The V gene is TRBV5-1, the J gene TRBJ1-1, with D hard to call. Trimming left V 0 bases short and J 6 bases short, with 18 bases between. CDR3 length: 16 residues. CDR1 and CDR2 from the germline V gene are SGHRS and YFSETQ. CDR3 region: CASSLAFRRSNSEAFF. The DNA of the CDR3 is TGCGCCAGCAGCTTGGCGTTTAGGAGGTCGAATTCTGAAGCTTTCTTT.

This chain connects TRBV29-1 to TRBJ2-7; D may be TRBD1 (6 bases). The CDR3 length is 14 residues. The germline gives CDR1 SQVTM, CDR2 ANQGSEA. V dropped 2 bases and J dropped 2 bases, with 13 bases sitting between them. CDR3 nucleotide sequence: TGCAGCGTTGAAAACCCAGGGGTGACCTACGAGCAGTACTTC. Protein sequence: CSVENPGVTYEQYF.

The genes are TRBV6-5 and TRBJ2-7; tentatively, D is TRBD2 (7 bases). This CDR3 spans 14 amino acids. CDR1 MNHEY and CDR2 SVGAGI come from the germline V gene. The V end lost 1 base, the J end lost 6 bases, and 13 bases lay between the germline ends. The CDR3 bases are TGTGCCAGCAGTTACTTGCAGGGAGGGGGCGAGCAGTACTTC. This codes for CASSYLQGGGEQYF.

V is TRBV5-4 and J is TRBJ2-3; no clear D gene. The germline V gene encodes CDR1 SGHNT and CDR2 YYREEE (reference sequence). The CDR3 is 16 amino acids. V lost 0 bases and J lost 6, with 17 bases in between. CDR3 residues: CASSLGGRIIMDTQYF. The CDR3 DNA reads as TGTGCCAGCAGCTTGGGTGGGCGTATAATCATGGATACGCAGTATTTT.

V and J are TRBV2 and TRBJ1-1; 12 bases line up with TRBD1. With 6 bases clipped from V and 7 bases from J, the junction kept 12 bases outside the gene matches. This CDR3 contains 16 residues. Germline V gene sequence: CDR1 SNHLY, CDR2 FYNNEI. The CDR3 sequence: CASRVGTGGEVGEAFF. The CDR3 DNA is TGTGCCAGCAGGGTAGGGACAGGGGGCGAGGTGGGTGAAGCTTTCTTT.

This clone came up once. The rearrangement uses TRBV6-1 and TRBJ1-2; D unresolved. V lost 6 bases and J 2 bases, leaving 10 bases between the germline ends. The CDR3 length is 13 residues. CDR1 is MNHNS, CDR2 SASEGT, per germline. The CDR3 bases are TGTGCCAGCAGCCCAGGATTCAACTATGGCTACACCTTC. Translation: CASSPGFNYGYTF.

The DNA for the CDR3 is TGTGCCAGCAGCTTGGCCGGCGGCGGAGGCTACACCTTC. Translating gives CASSLAGGGGYTF. The chain uses TRBV5-4 and TRBJ1-2, with unresolved D. CDR1 and CDR2 (germline): SGHNT, YYREEE (reference sequence). This CDR3 contains 13 residues. V gave up 0 bases and J gave up 8 bases, with 11 bases separating them.

The chain uses TRBV5-4 and TRBJ2-3, with D possibly matching TRBD2 (6 bases). The V gene's germline CDR1 is SGHNT and CDR2 YYREEE (reference sequence). CDR3 size: 15 residues. Trimming took 2 bases from V and 0 from J, leaving 10 bases between them. The CDR3 sequence is CASSFGGISTDTQYF. DNA for the CDR3: TGTGCCAGCAGCTTCGGGGGTATTAGCACAGATACGCAGTATTTT.

This clone was detected only once. V gene TRBV30 combines with J gene TRBJ1-1, with 7 bases matching TRBD1. The J segment lost 4 bases and the V segment lost 1 base, leaving 3 bases of the junction unmatched. CDR3 length: 13 residues. Germline-derived CDR1 and CDR2 are GTSNPN and SVGIG (reference sequence). CDR3 residues: CAWSAQGSTEAFF. As DNA, the CDR3 is TGTGCCTGGAGTGCACAGGGGAGCACTGAAGCTTTCTTT.

This clone was found many times. The chain uses TRBV6-1 and TRBJ2-3, with TRBD2 matching 12 bases. V lost 4 bases to trimming and J lost 4 bases; unmatched junction nucleotides: 3. CDR3 size: 15 residues. Per the germline V gene, CDR1 is MNHNS and CDR2 is SASEGT. The chain's CDR3 is CASSALAGGPDTQYF. CDR3 bases: TGTGCCAGCAGTGCTCTAGCGGGAGGGCCAGATACGCAGTATTTT.